This is a list of T cell receptor beta chains from one sample in a study of T cells in Graves' hyperthyroidism and ophthalmopathy. TCRdb re-analysed the multiplex PCR reads in MiXCR, keeping a single row per CDR3 protein. The sample has tens of thousands of distinct CDR3 sequences, 49% seen once. Sequencing input: blood. The receptors originated from a woman in her 50s with Graves' hyperthyroidism that later progressed to Graves' ophthalmopathy. CDR3s include the opening cysteine and the closing phenylalanine or tryptophan. Fields, in order: J gene, V gene, D gene, clone size, CDR3 DNA, CDR3 protein. The D gene is left open where the match is weak. The listing skips clone size in some rows; elsewhere it reads once, few, many or a size class.

J gene: TRBJ2-1
V gene: TRBV20-1
D gene: NA
clone size: medium-sized
CDR3 DNA: TGCAGTGCTAGAGGTCGGGGAGACGAGCAGTTCTTC
CDR3 protein: CSARGRGDEQFF

J gene: TRBJ1-4
V gene: TRBV24-1
D gene: NA
clone size: NA
CDR3 DNA: TGTGCCACCAGATTCATCCGGGGAGAGGGGGAAAAACTGTTTTTT
CDR3 protein: CATRFIRGEGEKLFF

J gene: TRBJ1-2
V gene: TRBV20-1
D gene: NA
clone size: medium-sized
CDR3 DNA: TGCAGTGCTAGACATTCAGGCAGGCTCTATGGCTACACCTTC
CDR3 protein: CSARHSGRLYGYTF

J gene: TRBJ1-1
V gene: TRBV19
D gene: TRBD1
clone size: once
CDR3 DNA: TGTGCCAGTAGCCGGGGGACAGGGATGAACACTGAAGCTTTCTTT
CDR3 protein: CASSRGTGMNTEAFF

J gene: TRBJ2-3
V gene: TRBV15
D gene: TRBD2
clone size: medium-sized
CDR3 DNA: TGTGCCACCAGCAGAGGGGGGACTAGCAGCACAGATACGCAGTATTTT
CDR3 protein: CATSRGGTSSTDTQYF

J gene: TRBJ1-3
V gene: TRBV27
D gene: NA
clone size: NA
CDR3 DNA: TGTGCCAGCAGTCCGCACAGCGGAAACACCATATATTTT
CDR3 protein: CASSPHSGNTIYF

J gene: TRBJ2-7
V gene: TRBV9
D gene: NA
clone size: medium-sized
CDR3 DNA: TGTGCCAGCAGCGTAGACGACAGATCATACGAGCAGTACTTC
CDR3 protein: CASSVDDRSYEQYF

J gene: TRBJ1-6
V gene: TRBV5-4
D gene: NA
clone size: NA
CDR3 DNA: TGTGCCAGCAGCTTGCGCGGCTTAAATTCACCCCTCCACTTT
CDR3 protein: CASSLRGLNSPLHF

J gene: TRBJ1-1
V gene: TRBV5-1
D gene: NA
clone size: many
CDR3 DNA: TGCGCCAGCAGCTTGGATAGGGACCTCTTAACTGAAGCTTTCTTT
CDR3 protein: CASSLDRDLLTEAFF

J gene: TRBJ2-7
V gene: TRBV10-2
D gene: NA
clone size: NA
CDR3 DNA: TGCGCCAGCAGTGAGAGGCCATTTTGGGAGCAGTACTTC
CDR3 protein: CASSERPFWEQYF

J gene: TRBJ2-1
V gene: TRBV19
D gene: TRBD2
clone size: many
CDR3 DNA: TGTGCCAGTAGTATAAGGAGCGGGAGGGCCTATGAGCAGTTCTTC
CDR3 protein: CASSIRSGRAYEQFF

J gene: TRBJ1-1
V gene: TRBV12-3/TRBV12-4
D gene: NA
clone size: NA
CDR3 DNA: TGTGCCAGCAGCTCTGTCCCCCCACAGGGTCATGAAGCTTTCTTT
CDR3 protein: CASSSVPPQGHEAFF

J gene: TRBJ2-5
V gene: TRBV29-1
D gene: NA
clone size: once
CDR3 DNA: TGCAGCGTTGACCCCGGTCCCCAGTACTTC
CDR3 protein: CSVDPGPQYF

J gene: TRBJ1-2
V gene: TRBV7-2
D gene: NA
clone size: NA
CDR3 DNA: TGTGCCAGCAGCTTAGGGAGCGGGGGAACTAACTATGGCTACACCTTC
CDR3 protein: CASSLGSGGTNYGYTF

J gene: TRBJ2-7
V gene: TRBV2
D gene: NA
clone size: many
CDR3 DNA: TGTGCCAGCAGGACTTCTAGAAGGCAGTACTTC
CDR3 protein: CASRTSRRQYF

J gene: TRBJ1-6
V gene: TRBV7-3
D gene: NA
clone size: medium-sized
CDR3 DNA: TGTGCCAGCAGCTTAATGGGGCCTCCGGATTCACCCCTCCACTTT
CDR3 protein: CASSLMGPPDSPLHF

J gene: TRBJ2-1
V gene: TRBV29-1
D gene: NA
clone size: medium-sized
CDR3 DNA: TGCAGCGTCACAGAAAACTACAATGAGCAGTTCTTC
CDR3 protein: CSVTENYNEQFF

J gene: TRBJ2-5
V gene: TRBV24-1
D gene: NA
clone size: medium-sized
CDR3 DNA: TGTGCCACCAGTGATAATAGTCCTACCCAAGAGACCCAGTACTTC
CDR3 protein: CATSDNSPTQETQYF

J gene: TRBJ2-1
V gene: TRBV29-1
D gene: NA
clone size: medium-sized
CDR3 DNA: TGCAGCGTCGTGGCGCGGCGGAAGTACAATGAGCAGTTCTTC
CDR3 protein: CSVVARRKYNEQFF

J gene: TRBJ2-5
V gene: TRBV20-1
D gene: NA
clone size: once
CDR3 DNA: TGCAGTGCTAGCGCGGGGTTTGGGGAGACCCAGTACTTC
CDR3 protein: CSASAGFGETQYF

J gene: TRBJ2-7
V gene: TRBV6-5
D gene: NA
clone size: NA
CDR3 DNA: TGTGCCAGCAGCTTGGTTTCCTCGCCCCCCTACGAGCAGTACTTC
CDR3 protein: CASSLVSSPPYEQYF

J gene: TRBJ2-7
V gene: TRBV7-2
D gene: NA
clone size: NA
CDR3 DNA: TGTGCCAGCAGCTCCACAGGATTCTACGAGCAGTACTTC
CDR3 protein: CASSSTGFYEQYF

J gene: TRBJ1-2
V gene: TRBV10-3
D gene: NA
clone size: NA
CDR3 DNA: TGTGCCATCAGTGAGTTCTCACAGGATGGCTACACCTTC
CDR3 protein: CAISEFSQDGYTF

J gene: TRBJ2-5
V gene: TRBV3-1
D gene: NA
clone size: once
CDR3 DNA: TGTGCCAGCAGCTTCCGGGGTCAGCCCCAGTACTTC
CDR3 protein: CASSFRGQPQYF

J gene: TRBJ2-5
V gene: TRBV18
D gene: NA
clone size: many
CDR3 DNA: TGTGCCAGCTCACCACGGGGGGCTGAGACCCAGTACTTC
CDR3 protein: CASSPRGAETQYF

J gene: TRBJ1-5
V gene: TRBV6-5
D gene: TRBD1
clone size: NA
CDR3 DNA: TGTGCCAGCAGCCGGGACAGCGGTATTCAGCCCCAGCATTTT
CDR3 protein: CASSRDSGIQPQHF

J gene: TRBJ2-7
V gene: TRBV7-9
D gene: NA
clone size: medium-sized
CDR3 DNA: TGTGCCAGCAGCTCCGAGGGCGAGCAGTACTTC
CDR3 protein: CASSSEGEQYF

J gene: TRBJ2-7
V gene: TRBV4-1
D gene: NA
clone size: many
CDR3 DNA: TGCGCCAGCAGCCAAGATCGTGCCGCGAACCGCGCCTACGAGCAGTACTTC
CDR3 protein: CASSQDRAANRAYEQYF

J gene: TRBJ1-2
V gene: TRBV15
D gene: TRBD1
clone size: once
CDR3 DNA: TGTGCCACCAGCAGAGATCCACGACAGGGGGCTGGCTACACCTTC
CDR3 protein: CATSRDPRQGAGYTF

J gene: TRBJ1-5
V gene: TRBV19
D gene: NA
clone size: many
CDR3 DNA: TGTGCCAGTAGTATAGATAAGCAGCCCCAGCATTTT
CDR3 protein: CASSIDKQPQHF

J gene: TRBJ2-1
V gene: TRBV20-1
D gene: TRBD2
clone size: NA
CDR3 DNA: TGCAGTGCTAGAGATGGGACTAGCATCAATGAGCAGTTCTTC
CDR3 protein: CSARDGTSINEQFF

J gene: TRBJ2-3
V gene: TRBV20-1
D gene: NA
clone size: medium-sized
CDR3 DNA: TGCAGTGCTAGAGATCTCCAATCAGGGCAGTATTTT
CDR3 protein: CSARDLQSGQYF

J gene: TRBJ2-7
V gene: TRBV5-1
D gene: TRBD2
clone size: many
CDR3 DNA: TGCGCCAGCAGCAGGACCGGGACTAGCTTGGAGGAGCAGTACTTC
CDR3 protein: CASSRTGTSLEEQYF

J gene: TRBJ2-1
V gene: TRBV20-1
D gene: TRBD1
clone size: NA
CDR3 DNA: TGCAGTGCACCCCGGGACAGCTTCTACAATGAGCAGTTCTTC
CDR3 protein: CSAPRDSFYNEQFF

J gene: TRBJ2-5
V gene: TRBV2
D gene: NA
clone size: many
CDR3 DNA: TGTGCCAGCAGAAGAACGATCGAGCTCCAAGAGACCCAGTACTTC
CDR3 protein: CASRRTIELQETQYF

J gene: TRBJ2-3
V gene: TRBV19
D gene: NA
clone size: many
CDR3 DNA: TGTGCCAGTACCGAGGTTGGCACAGATACGCAGTATTTT
CDR3 protein: CASTEVGTDTQYF

J gene: TRBJ2-7
V gene: TRBV29-1
D gene: NA
clone size: medium-sized
CDR3 DNA: TGCAGCGTTGAAGATCTTAGTGGGCCAAAACCTTACGAGCAGTACTTC
CDR3 protein: CSVEDLSGPKPYEQYF

J gene: TRBJ2-2
V gene: TRBV20-1
D gene: NA
clone size: NA
CDR3 DNA: TGCAGTGCTAGAGATGGGGGGAGGCCCGGGGAGCTGTTTTTT
CDR3 protein: CSARDGGRPGELFF

J gene: TRBJ2-6
V gene: TRBV9
D gene: NA
clone size: NA
CDR3 DNA: TGTGCCAGCAGCGTAGGGGCCAACGTCCTGACTTTC
CDR3 protein: CASSVGANVLTF

J gene: TRBJ2-1
V gene: TRBV5-1
D gene: TRBD2
clone size: many
CDR3 DNA: TGCGCCAGCAGCCCGACCGGGACTAGCGTGAACCTCCCAAGCTACAATGAGCAGTTCTTC
CDR3 protein: CASSPTGTSVNLPSYNEQFF

J gene: TRBJ2-7
V gene: TRBV9
D gene: NA
clone size: NA
CDR3 DNA: TGTGCCAGCAGCGTAGGGGCCGCCACCGAGCAGTACTTC
CDR3 protein: CASSVGAATEQYF

J gene: TRBJ1-2
V gene: TRBV5-6
D gene: TRBD1
clone size: NA
CDR3 DNA: TGTGCCAGCAGCTTAGGACAGGGTCACGGCTACACCTTC
CDR3 protein: CASSLGQGHGYTF

J gene: TRBJ2-1
V gene: TRBV6-2/TRBV6-3
D gene: NA
clone size: many
CDR3 DNA: TGTGCCAGCAGTTATGGTCAGGGGTTCTACAATGAGCAGTTCTTC
CDR3 protein: CASSYGQGFYNEQFF

J gene: TRBJ2-7
V gene: TRBV6-6
D gene: TRBD1
clone size: many
CDR3 DNA: TGTGCCAGCAGCTCCTCGACAGGGGGAGACGAGCAGTACTTC
CDR3 protein: CASSSSTGGDEQYF

J gene: TRBJ2-7
V gene: TRBV29-1
D gene: TRBD2
clone size: NA
CDR3 DNA: TGCAGCGTCACGGGGACTAGCGGGAGTTGGCCCTACGAGCAGTACTTC
CDR3 protein: CSVTGTSGSWPYEQYF

J gene: TRBJ2-7
V gene: TRBV5-4
D gene: TRBD1
clone size: many
CDR3 DNA: TGTGCCAGCAGCGCAGGGACAGGGTCGTTTAACGAGCAGTACTTC
CDR3 protein: CASSAGTGSFNEQYF

J gene: TRBJ2-5
V gene: TRBV9
D gene: TRBD1
clone size: many
CDR3 DNA: TGTGCCAGCAGCGTAGGGACAGGGGGGTTAGAGACCCAGTACTTC
CDR3 protein: CASSVGTGGLETQYF

J gene: TRBJ2-1
V gene: TRBV15
D gene: TRBD1
clone size: many
CDR3 DNA: TGTGCCACCAGCAGAGAGGTCTTCACCCGGGACAGGGGAGACAATGAGCAGTTCTTC
CDR3 protein: CATSREVFTRDRGDNEQFF

J gene: TRBJ1-5
V gene: TRBV20-1
D gene: NA
clone size: NA
CDR3 DNA: TGCAGTGCTAGGGACCGGAGTCAGCCCCAGCATTTT
CDR3 protein: CSARDRSQPQHF

J gene: TRBJ1-5
V gene: TRBV6-5
D gene: NA
clone size: many
CDR3 DNA: TGTGCCAGCAGGCCCGGACACACAACTCGATATAGCAATCAGCCCCAGCATTTT
CDR3 protein: CASRPGHTTRYSNQPQHF

J gene: TRBJ1-5
V gene: TRBV6-1
D gene: NA
clone size: NA
CDR3 DNA: TGTGCCAGCAGAAGGAATCAGCCCCAGCATTTT
CDR3 protein: CASRRNQPQHF

J gene: TRBJ1-2
V gene: TRBV12-3/TRBV12-4
D gene: NA
clone size: many
CDR3 DNA: TGTGCCAGCAGTCCGGGGCCATCGCGGTATGGCTACACCTTC
CDR3 protein: CASSPGPSRYGYTF

J gene: TRBJ2-1
V gene: TRBV7-6
D gene: NA
clone size: NA
CDR3 DNA: TGTGCCAGCAGCCCCCGACGGGGTAATGAGCAGTTCTTC
CDR3 protein: CASSPRRGNEQFF

J gene: TRBJ1-6
V gene: TRBV7-8
D gene: NA
clone size: NA
CDR3 DNA: TGTGCCAGCAGCGCAAGGGGTCAAAATTCACCCCTCCACTTT
CDR3 protein: CASSARGQNSPLHF

J gene: TRBJ2-7
V gene: TRBV2
D gene: NA
clone size: NA
CDR3 DNA: TGTGCCAGCAGCCGTATCTACGAGCAGTACTTC
CDR3 protein: CASSRIYEQYF